One and the same sample provided the 24 T cell receptor beta chains below, sequenced in a study of CD8 T cells in Susac syndrome. RNA totalling roughly 0.45 to 1 ug underwent reverse transcription with random hexamers. TCRdb analysed the immunoSEQ multiplex PCR reads with MiXCR anew, one entry per CDR3 protein. Of 180,000 or so distinct CDR3 sequences in the sample, about 95% were seen once. The sequenced sample was CD4+ T cells from PBMCs. Source of these receptors: a human donor in good health.

This sequence joins TRBV12-3 or TRBV12-4 and TRBJ1-1; weak D call: TRBD1 (5 bases). The CDR3 runs to 14 residues. V lost 7 bases and J lost 7, with 19 bases in between. CDR3: CASTPLGSQGEAFF. CDR3 nucleotide sequence: TGTGCCAGCACCCCCCTTGGGTCTCAGGGTGAAGCTTTCTTT.

The V call is TRBV20-1, the J call TRBJ2-2; D not certain. V was cut by 6 bases and J by 0 bases, with 17 bases left in between. Germline lookup yields CDR1 DFQATT and CDR2 SNEGSKA (reference sequence). The CDR3 has 16 residues. The CDR3 coding sequence is TGCAGTGCCGGCCCGGCGGTAGCAGCGAACACCGGGGAGCTGTTTTTT. It translates to CSAGPAVAANTGELFF.

This chain links TRBV4-3 with TRBJ1-1; D possibly corresponds to TRBD1 (5 bases). Germline loops: CDR1 LGHNA, CDR2 YSLEER. The CDR3 length is 15 residues. Between the trimmed V and J ends, which lost 0 bases and 6 bases, there was a span of 14 bases. CDR3 loop: CASSQDARGKAEAFF. The CDR3 DNA follows: TGCGCCAGCAGCCAAGATGCTCGGGGGAAGGCTGAAGCTTTCTTT.

The CDR3 coding sequence is TGTGCCAGCAGCACCGTGACAGGGTACTACGAGCAGTACTTC. Its translation: CASSTVTGYYEQYF. The chain carries TRBV11-1 and TRBJ2-7; 7 nucleotides match TRBD1. The CDR3 sequence is 14 residues long. Germline V gene lookup returns CDR1 SGHAT and CDR2 FQDESV (reference sequence). Trimming removed 5 bases from V and 3 bases from J; junction bases left unmatched: 7.

The genes are TRBV6-2 or TRBV6-3 and TRBJ2-5; no definite D call. The CDR3 totals 11 residues. V was clipped by 6 bases and J by 4 bases, with 6 bases between them. CDR1 MNHEY and CDR2 SVGEGT come from the germline V gene. CDR3 residues: CASSRRETQYF. Written as DNA, the CDR3 is TGTGCCAGCAGCCGACGAGAGACCCAGTACTTC.

This chain connects TRBV7-2 to TRBJ2-7; maybe TRBD2 (6 bases). Looked up from germline, CDR1 is SGHTA and CDR2 is FQGNSA. Trimming removed 1 base at V and 2 bases at J, with 12 bases between. This CDR3 spans 15 amino acids. The DNA for the CDR3 is TGTGCCAGCAGCTTAGACGGAGGCGGGACCTACGAGCAGTACTTC. Its translation: CASSLDGGGTYEQYF. The variable domain in full, completed from reference TRBV7-2 and TRBJ2-7, reads GAGVSQSPSNKVTEKGKDVELRCDPISGHTALYWYRQSLGQGLEFLIYFQGNSAPDKSGLPSDRFSAERTGGSVSTLTIQRTQQEDSAVYLCASSLDGGGTYEQYFGPGTRLTVT.

J is TRBJ1-5 and V is TRBV19, with no clear D. There are 14 residues in the CDR3. V lost 1 base, J lost 5 bases, and 9 bases lay in between. The germline gives CDR1 LNHDA, CDR2 SQIVND (reference sequence). The CDR3 loop reads CASSIGSDYQPQHF. The DNA of the CDR3 is TGTGCCAGTAGTATAGGTAGCGACTATCAGCCCCAGCATTTT.

The J gene is TRBJ2-2, the V gene TRBV29-1, with 9 nucleotides matching TRBD2. V gave up 7 bases and J gave up 0 bases; unmatched junction bases: 6. Germline CDR1 is SQVTM and CDR2 is ANQGSEA. CDR3 length equals 15 residues. The CDR3 loop is CSAGAGGANTGELFF. The DNA for the CDR3 is TGCAGCGCCGGAGCGGGGGGAGCGAACACCGGGGAGCTGTTTTTT.

V gene TRBV3-1 combines with J gene TRBJ2-7, with 10 bases matching TRBD2. CDR3 length: 15 amino acids. Germline assignment: CDR1 LGHDT and CDR2 YNNKEL (reference sequence). Germline trimming cut 0 bases from V and 8 bases from J; bases unmatched to any gene: 7. CDR3: CASSQDQREGQKQYF. Written as DNA, the CDR3 is TGTGCCAGCAGCCAAGACCAGCGGGAGGGCCAGAAGCAGTACTTC.

The chain has TRBV6-2 or TRBV6-3 and TRBJ1-2; perhaps TRBD1 as D (6 bases). Germline CDR1 MNHEY, CDR2 SVGEGT. V lost 3 bases to trimming and J lost 5 bases, with 13 bases between them. The CDR3 length is 14 residues. The CDR3 coding sequence is TGTGCCAGCAGTTATCTGACAGGTCCTTATGGCTACACCTTC. As protein: CASSYLTGPYGYTF.

The chain has TRBV20-1 and TRBJ1-4; possible D gene TRBD1, 5 bases. The ends were cut back, 6 bases at V and 10 bases at J, with 15 bases in the middle. Germline CDR1 and CDR2: DFQATT and SNEGSKA (reference sequence). This CDR3 has 12 amino acids. The DNA for the CDR3 is TGCAGTGCGACCCATGCGGGGGGAAAACTGTTTTTT. Its protein is CSATHAGGKLFF.

CDR3 DNA sequence: TGTGCCACCGCGGGGGTAGCGCAAGAGACCCAGTACTTC. Its protein product is CATAGVAQETQYF. V gene TRBV7-2 combines with J gene TRBJ2-5; 7 nucleotides match TRBD2. Germline CDR1 SGHTA, CDR2 FQGNSA. The CDR3 is 13 amino acids. V was clipped by 10 bases and J by 2 bases; unmatched bases: 7.

This chain uses TRBV5-1 with TRBJ2-1; 8 nucleotides match TRBD1. The V gene end was trimmed by 3 bases and the J gene end by 7 bases; junction bases not matched to a gene: 6. Per germline, CDR1 SGHRS and CDR2 YFSETQ. This CDR3 comprises 14 residues. The CDR3 bases are TGCGCCAGCAGCTCTCAGGGGGCCGAGAATGAGCAGTTCTTC. Its protein product is CASSSQGAENEQFF. Looking up the rest from reference TRBV5-1 and TRBJ2-1 gives the full variable domain: KAGVTQTPRYLIKTRGQQVTLSCSPISGHRSVSWYQQTPGQGLQFLFEYFSETQRNKGNFPGRFSGRQFSNSRSEMNVSTLELGDSALYLCASSSQGAENEQFFGPGTRLTVL.

The chain has TRBV30 and TRBJ2-1; D is uncertain. The CDR3 sequence is 12 residues long. Germline V gene sequence: CDR1 GTSNPN, CDR2 SVGIG (reference sequence). The V and J ends lost 0 bases and 5 bases respectively, with 5 bases between them. The chain's CDR3 is CAWSVEDNEQFF. As DNA, the CDR3 is TGTGCCTGGAGTGTCGAGGACAATGAGCAGTTCTTC.

CDR3 nucleotide sequence: TGTGCCAGCAGTTTTTATCCTGAGGAGCAGTACTTC. This encodes CASSFYPEEQYF. The rearrangement uses TRBV12-3 or TRBV12-4 and TRBJ2-7; D is unresolved. V lost 3 bases, J lost 7 bases, and 10 bases lay in between. CDR3 length: 12 amino acids.

The table lists this clonotype with a count of one. This sequence joins TRBV20-1 and TRBJ2-1; TRBD2 matches 8 bases. Trimming cost V 4 bases and J 4 bases; bases outside gene matches: 6. The CDR3 spans 14 residues. CDR1 and CDR2 (germline): DFQATT, SNEGSKA (reference sequence). CDR3 protein: CSAMAGLGYNEQFF. Here the CDR3 DNA reads TGCAGTGCTATGGCGGGACTAGGGTACAATGAGCAGTTCTTC.

CDR3: CATTFKFF. DNA of the CDR3: TGTGCCACCACATTCAAGTTCTTC. This chain joins TRBV9 and TRBJ2-1; the D is unclear. The V end was cut by 9 bases, the J end by 14 bases, with 9 bases between. The CDR3 totals 8 residues. Looked up from germline, CDR1 is SGDLS and CDR2 is YYNGEE.

The rearrangement uses TRBV2 and TRBJ1-1; TRBD1 matches at 8 bases. This CDR3 comprises 16 residues. CDR1 is SNHLY, CDR2 FYNNEI, per germline. The trim removed 3 bases at V and 1 base at J, leaving 7 bases unmatched. In DNA form, the CDR3 reads TGTGCCAGCAGTGAGTGGGAGACAGGGGCGAACACTGAAGCTTTCTTT. It specifies CASSEWETGANTEAFF.

The chain combines TRBV15 with TRBJ2-1, with D possibly TRBD1 on 7 matching bases. Germline lookup yields CDR1 LNHNV and CDR2 YYDKDF (reference sequence). V shed 0 bases and J shed 6 bases, with 12 bases lying between them. The CDR3 totals 15 residues. The chain's CDR3 is CATSRDRGDVNEQFF. As DNA, the CDR3 is TGTGCCACCAGCAGAGACAGGGGGGATGTCAATGAGCAGTTCTTC. Full variable domain (remainder filled in from reference TRBV15 and TRBJ2-1): DAMVIQNPRYQVTQFGKPVTLSCSQTLNHNVMYWYQQKSSQAPKLLFHYYDKDFNNEADTPDNFQSRRPNTSFCFLDIRSPGLGDTAMYLCATSRDRGDVNEQFFGPGTRLTVL.

This rearrangement joins TRBV30 to TRBJ1-5; 8 positions agree with TRBD1. Germline V gene lookup returns CDR1 GTSNPN and CDR2 SVGIG (reference sequence). The CDR3 contains 13 residues. V was pared by 0 bases and J by 7 bases, with 2 bases of the junction left unmatched. CDR3 protein: CAWSVAGGQPQHF. CDR3 sequence (DNA): TGTGCCTGGAGTGTAGCAGGGGGCCAGCCCCAGCATTTT.

This chain uses TRBV12-3 or TRBV12-4 with TRBJ1-1, with D hard to call. Trimming took 8 bases from V and 4 from J, leaving 14 bases between them. The CDR3 length is 13 residues. The CDR3 protein is CASAGREFTEAFF. CDR3 DNA sequence: TGTGCCAGCGCTGGGAGGGAGTTCACTGAAGCTTTCTTT.

This clonotype was recorded only once. This chain links TRBV9 with TRBJ2-7; either TRBD1 or TRBD2 may fit D (5 bases each). The CDR3 covers 16 residues. The germline CDR1 and CDR2 sequences are SGDLS and YYNGEE. V lost 0 bases and J lost 2, with 15 bases in between. CDR3 protein: CASSVGPGTLTYEQYF. CDR3 nucleotide sequence: TGTGCCAGCAGCGTAGGTCCCGGGACGCTTACCTACGAGCAGTACTTC.

This clonotype is a singleton in its sample. The gene calls are TRBV2 and TRBJ2-7, with 9 bases aligning to TRBD1. The germline V gene has CDR1 SNHLY and CDR2 FYNNEI. V lost 4 bases and J lost 3; bases outside the gene matches: 10. The CDR3 has 16 amino acids. CDR3: CASSGATGGTYYEQYF. The DNA for the CDR3 is TGTGCCAGCAGTGGGGCTACAGGGGGCACTTACTACGAGCAGTACTTC.

V usage is TRBV2 and J usage is TRBJ2-7; TRBD1 aligns across 10 bases. CDR3 length: 14 amino acids. V was pared by 5 bases and J by 5 bases, with 6 bases of the junction left unmatched. The germline gives CDR1 SNHLY, CDR2 FYNNEI. CDR3 region: CASSQDRGRDEQYF. The CDR3 nucleotides read TGTGCCAGCAGTCAGGACAGGGGGAGGGACGAGCAGTACTTC.